The following is a T cell receptor (beta chain) sequence with its context. Its antigen is unidentified. This sample is drawn from a study of vaccination effects on CD4 cells after COVID-19. Across the study: Everyone in the study got two shots of either the BNT162b2 or mRNA-1273 vaccine.

This CDR3 is built from 13 residues. Trimming stripped 3 bases from V and 5 bases from J, with 7 bases between. Per the germline V gene, CDR1 is SNHLY and CDR2 is FYNNEI. Antigen-specific CD4+ T cells were expanded (with viral peptide pools) by the ViraFEST assay ahead of sequencing. When more than 9 days of culture had elapsed, CD4+ T cells were isolated. None of these healthy vaccinees had been infected with SARS-CoV-2 before vaccination. Measured with immunoSEQ multiplex PCR; TCRdb has only the in-frame clones, and not every one. Seen here are roughly 41,000 clones, around 66% observed once, and the top ten hold just under 15%. Study-wide findings and caveats: After vaccination, at late timepoints, clones induced by infection and by vaccine contracted markedly. Common cold coronaviruses were cross-recognized by only 1 of 255 vaccine-induced clones in healthy vaccinees.

The chain uses TRBV2 and TRBJ2-2; D unresolved. Sequencing was performed on CD4+ T cells from PBMCs cultured with HCoV-OC43 spike peptides, taken before COVID-19 vaccination. Noted subset: HCoV-OC43 spike overlapping peptide pool stimulation. This clonotype originated in a human donor who received a COVID-19 vaccine. Written as DNA, the CDR3 is TGTGCCAGCAGTGAGAGGTGGACCGGGGAGCTGTTTTTT. This translates into CASSERWTGELFF.